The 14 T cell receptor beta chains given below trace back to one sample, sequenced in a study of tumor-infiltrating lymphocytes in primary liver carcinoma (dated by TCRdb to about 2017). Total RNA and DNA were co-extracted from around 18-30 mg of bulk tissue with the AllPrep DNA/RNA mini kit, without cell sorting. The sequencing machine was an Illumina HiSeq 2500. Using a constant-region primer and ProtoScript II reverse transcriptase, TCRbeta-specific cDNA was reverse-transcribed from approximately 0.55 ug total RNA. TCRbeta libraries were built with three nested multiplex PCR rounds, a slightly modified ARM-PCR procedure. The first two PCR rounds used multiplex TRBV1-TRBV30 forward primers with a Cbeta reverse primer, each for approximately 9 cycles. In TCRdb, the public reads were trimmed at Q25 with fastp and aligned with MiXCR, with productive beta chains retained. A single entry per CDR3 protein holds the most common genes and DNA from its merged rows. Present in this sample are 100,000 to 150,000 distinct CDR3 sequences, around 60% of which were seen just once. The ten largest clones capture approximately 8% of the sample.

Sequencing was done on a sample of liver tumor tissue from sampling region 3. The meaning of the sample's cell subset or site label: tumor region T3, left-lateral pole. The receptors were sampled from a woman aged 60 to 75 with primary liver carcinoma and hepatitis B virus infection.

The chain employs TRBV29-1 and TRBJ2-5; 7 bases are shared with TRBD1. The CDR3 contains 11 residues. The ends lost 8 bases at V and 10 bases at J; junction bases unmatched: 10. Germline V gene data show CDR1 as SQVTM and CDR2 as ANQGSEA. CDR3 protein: CSLQGMEVQYF. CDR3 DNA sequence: TGCAGCTTACAGGGGATGGAGGTCCAGTACTTC.

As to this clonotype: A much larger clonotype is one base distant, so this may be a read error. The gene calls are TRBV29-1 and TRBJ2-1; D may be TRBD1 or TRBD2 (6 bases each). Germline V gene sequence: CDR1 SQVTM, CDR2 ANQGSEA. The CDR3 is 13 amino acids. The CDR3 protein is CSAGVSPGHEQSF. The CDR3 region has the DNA TGCAGCGCGGGGGTCAGCCCGGGACATGAGCAGTCCTTC.

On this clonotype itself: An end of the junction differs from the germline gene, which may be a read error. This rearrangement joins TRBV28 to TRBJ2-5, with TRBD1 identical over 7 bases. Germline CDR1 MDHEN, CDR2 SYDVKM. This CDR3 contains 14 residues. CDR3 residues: CAGSSQGKAETQYF. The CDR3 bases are TGTGCCGGCAGTTCACAGGGGAAAGCAGAGACCCAGTACTTC.

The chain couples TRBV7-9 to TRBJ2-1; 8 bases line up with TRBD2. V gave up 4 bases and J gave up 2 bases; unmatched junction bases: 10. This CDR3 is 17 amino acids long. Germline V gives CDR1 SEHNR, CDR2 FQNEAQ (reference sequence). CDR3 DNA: TGTGCCAGCAGCTCCATAGCGGGGACTCCCCCCTACAATGAGCAGTTCTTC. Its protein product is CASSSIAGTPPYNEQFF.

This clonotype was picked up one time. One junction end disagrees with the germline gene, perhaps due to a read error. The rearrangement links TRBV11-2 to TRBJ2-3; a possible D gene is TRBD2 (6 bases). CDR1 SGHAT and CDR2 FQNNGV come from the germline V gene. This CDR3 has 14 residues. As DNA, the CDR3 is TGTGTCAGCAGCCTGGGACTCCCCACAGATATGCAGTATTTT. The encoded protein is CVSSLGLPTDMQYF.

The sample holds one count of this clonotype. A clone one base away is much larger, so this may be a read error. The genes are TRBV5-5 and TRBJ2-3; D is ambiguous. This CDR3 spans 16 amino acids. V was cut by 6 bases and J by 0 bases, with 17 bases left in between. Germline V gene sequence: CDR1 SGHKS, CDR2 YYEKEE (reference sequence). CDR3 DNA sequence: TGTGCCAGCATCCCACGAGCCGCCTTAAGCACAGATACGCAGTATTTT. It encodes CASIPRAALSTDTQYF.

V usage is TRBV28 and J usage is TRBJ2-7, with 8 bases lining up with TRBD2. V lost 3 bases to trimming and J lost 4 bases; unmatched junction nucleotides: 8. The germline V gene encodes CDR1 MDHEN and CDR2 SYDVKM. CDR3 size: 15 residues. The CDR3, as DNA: TGTGCCAGCAGTTTCGAAACTAGCGGCCCATACGAGCAGTACTTC. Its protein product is CASSFETSGPYEQYF.

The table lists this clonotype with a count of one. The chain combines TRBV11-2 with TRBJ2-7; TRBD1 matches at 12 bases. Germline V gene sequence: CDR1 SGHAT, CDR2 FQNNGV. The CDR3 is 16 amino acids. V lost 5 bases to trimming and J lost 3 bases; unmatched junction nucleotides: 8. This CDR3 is CASSLTGTGGNYEQYF. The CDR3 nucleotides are TGTGCCAGCAGCCTGACCGGGACAGGGGGCAACTACGAGCAGTACTTC.

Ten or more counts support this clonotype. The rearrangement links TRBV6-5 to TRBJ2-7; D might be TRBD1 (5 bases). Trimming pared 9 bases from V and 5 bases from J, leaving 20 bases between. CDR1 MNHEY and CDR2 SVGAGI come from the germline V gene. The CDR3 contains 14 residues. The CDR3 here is CASQGSLGHNEQYF. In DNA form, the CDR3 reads TGTGCCAGTCAAGGTTCCTTGGGGCACAACGAGCAGTACTTC.

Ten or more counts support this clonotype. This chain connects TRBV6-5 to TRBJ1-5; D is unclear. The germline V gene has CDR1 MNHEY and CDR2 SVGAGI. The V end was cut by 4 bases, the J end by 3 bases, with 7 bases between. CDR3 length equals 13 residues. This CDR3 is CASSSGVNQPQHF. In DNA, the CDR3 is TGTGCCAGCAGTTCCGGCGTCAATCAGCCCCAGCATTTT.

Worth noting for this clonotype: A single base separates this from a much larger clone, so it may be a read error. CDR3 nucleotide sequence: TGTGCCAGCAGCTTGCCCCCGACACAGAACACCGGGGAGCTGTCTTTT. Translation gives CASSLPPTQNTGELSF. J is TRBJ2-2 and V is TRBV5-4; D might be TRBD2 (5 bases). CDR3 length equals 16 residues. Germline V gene sequence: CDR1 SGHNT, CDR2 YYREEE (reference sequence).

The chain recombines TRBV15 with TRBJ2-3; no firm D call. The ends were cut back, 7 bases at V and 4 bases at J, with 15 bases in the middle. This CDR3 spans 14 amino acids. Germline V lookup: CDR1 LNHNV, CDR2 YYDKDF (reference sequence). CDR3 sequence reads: CATTPLLGADTQYF. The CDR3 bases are TGTGCCACCACCCCACTCCTCGGTGCAGATACGCAGTATTTT.

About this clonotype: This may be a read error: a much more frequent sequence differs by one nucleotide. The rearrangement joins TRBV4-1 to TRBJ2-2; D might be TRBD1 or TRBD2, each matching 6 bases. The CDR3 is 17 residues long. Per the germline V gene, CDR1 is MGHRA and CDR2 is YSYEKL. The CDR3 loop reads CASSQLGLVRGAGGLFF. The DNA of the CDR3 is TGCGCCAGCAGCCAATTGGGCCTTGTAAGGGGGGCCGGGGGGCTGTTTTTT.

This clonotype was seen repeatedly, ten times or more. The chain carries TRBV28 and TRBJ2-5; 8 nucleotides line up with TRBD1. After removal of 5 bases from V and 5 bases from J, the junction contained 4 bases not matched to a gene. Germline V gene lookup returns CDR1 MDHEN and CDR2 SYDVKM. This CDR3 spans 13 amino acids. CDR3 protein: CASSRTGLETQYF. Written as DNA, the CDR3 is TGTGCCAGCAGTCGGACAGGGCTGGAGACCCAGTACTTC.